The sequence of this TCR beta chain was determined in a study of vaccination effects on CD4 cells after COVID-19 (dated by TCRdb to the early 2020s). Some background on the complete study: Two doses of either the BNT162b2 or the mRNA-1273 mRNA SARS-CoV-2 vaccine were administered to participants. The study compared SARS-CoV-2 spike-specific CD4+ TCR repertoires before and after mRNA vaccination in COVID-19 convalescent patients and infection-naive vaccine recipients. Cultures from other donors in the study were sequenced using the Oncomine TCR Beta short-read assay on an Illumina iSeq 100. A total of over nine COVID-19 convalescent patients and a few SARS-CoV-2-naive healthy vaccine recipients were included in the full study.

This clone was seen only a few times. Its specific antigen is unknown. No qualities accompany the bases; no much larger clone lies one base away. To identify antigen-specific CD4+ T cell clonotypes by their expansion, the ViraFEST assay first stimulated PBMC with viral peptide pools and then applied TCR sequencing. After around eleven days of culture, CD4+ T cells were isolated with the EasySep CD4+ T cell isolation kit. None of the healthy vaccine recipients had a prior SARS-CoV-2 infection, which was confirmed by nucleocapsid antibody tests that came back negative both before and after vaccination. Some 2.2 million PBMC per well were cultured in IMDM with around 5.3% human AB serum, 7.5 to 10 IU/ml IL-2 and gentamicin, plus 10 ug/ml peptides. Half of the culture medium was replaced with fresh IL-2-containing medium on days 3 and 7. Each peptide stimulation condition was cultured in triplicate wells unless otherwise noted. Using Ficoll-Paque Plus gradient centrifugation, PBMC were separated from whole blood and then either used fresh or cryopreserved at -140C. The overlapping peptide pools covered the spike proteins of SARS-CoV-2 as well as those of the common cold coronaviruses HCoV-NL63, HCoV-OC43 and HCoV-229E. The QIAamp micro DNA kit was used to extract genomic DNA from the cultured CD4+ T cells.

The library was built by means of the immunoSEQ multiplex PCR assay. DNA from the cultured, isolated CD4+ T cells was subjected to TCR beta CDR3 sequencing. Per the authors' processing: Non-productive TCR sequences were removed, reads were trimmed to the CDR3 region, and CDR3s of at least 7 amino acids were retained. The MANAFEST web app was used to pick out antigen-specific clonotypes by comparing their expansion in peptide wells with that in reference cultures. For clones to be considered positive, expansion at FDR<0.05 versus reference and all other wells, an odds ratio above 5, and a frequency above 0.1% in two replicate wells were required. A clonotype was defined as cross-reactive if the clonotype was significantly expanded both in SARS-CoV-2 spike wells and in at least one common cold coronavirus spike condition. CDR3 similarity was assessed by Levenshtein distance using the stringdist R package, and unrooted trees were constructed with ape in R 3.6.1. TCRdb re-hosts the immuneACCESS table, in-frame sequences only. Its copies lack some clones; in the studies checked, an unresolved V gene accounts for under half of them, and the cause for the rest is not known. V and J calls and clone size follow that table, whereas D and trimming were derived from the DNA. The sample table holds some 20,000 clones, of which approximately 63% were seen once. The ten largest clones capture roughly 16% of the sample.

The CDR3, cysteine through phenylalanine, is 13 amino acids long. Only CDR3 DNA is held: 39 bases, read in frame from base 1. In the germline V gene (reference sequence), CDR1 corresponds to MNHEY and CDR2 to SMNVEV. V is cut by 4 bases and J by 5 bases, and the space between the germline ends is 11 bases. What the work shows at the level of the full study, not this receptor alone: Clones induced by infection and clones induced by vaccination both contracted markedly at late timepoints after vaccination, which fits with T cell responses waning over time. In healthy vaccine recipients, vaccine-induced clones were almost all SARS-CoV-2 mono-reactive, with only 1 of 255 being cross-reactive with common cold coronaviruses. Only a small number of convalescent patients were included, and no early post-infection timepoints were available, which limited the study.

The TCR comes from a human donor who received a COVID-19 vaccine. Sequences were derived from CD4+ T cells from PBMCs cultured with HCoV-229E spike peptides, sampled before COVID-19 vaccination. The cell subset or site label for this specimen denotes: HCoV-229E spike overlapping peptide pool stimulation. This chain is built from TRBV27 and TRBJ1-2; perhaps TRBD1 is the D gene, with 5 bases matching. The nucleotides are TGTGCCAGCAGTTCTCAGGGACGGTATGGCTACACCTTC. Translation gives CASSSQGRYGYTF.